The present entry profiles one T cell receptor (beta chain) with its context. Its matching antigen is unknown. The germline CDR1 and CDR2 sequences are SGDLS and YYNGEE. The length of the CDR3 is 16 residues. Trimming took 4 bases from V and 5 from J; bases not matched to a gene: 12. This sample was included in a study of blood T cells in healthy people across ages. Background on the study: With template switching, about one barcoded beta molecule was captured per two T cells. Findings and caveats of the study: TCR beta diversity tracked closely with naive T cell percentage.

Through a sample-barcoded 5' primer and a J-beta primer mix, a second PCR was run for roughly 6 to 11 cycles. Individual samples furnished no less than 2.5 million CDR3-containing paired-end reads apiece. TCRdb redid the calling of the 5' RACE reads with MiXCR, one entry per CDR3 protein. The table shows about 930,000 distinct CDR3 sequences, with under 35% occurring only once. The data were also submitted as part of a second study, on T cells of mothers and their children. Per that paper: Among related mother-child pairs, overlap was slightly higher than in unrelated pairs, though not significantly.

The rearrangement uses TRBV9 and TRBJ2-7; 10 positions match TRBD1. The source material was blood. This sequence was found in a woman aged 40 to 50 in good health. CDR3 bases: TGTGCCAGCAGCCCCGGACCCTTGACAGGGGGCGACGAGCAGTACTTC. Protein sequence: CASSPGPLTGGDEQYF.